The T cell receptor (beta chain) under discussion was sequenced for a study of cytomegalovirus exposure and HLA in healthy donors. CDR1 MNHEY and CDR2 SVGAGI come from the germline V gene. V gave up 6 bases and J gave up 6 bases, with 11 bases separating them. This CDR3 spans 13 amino acids. 13 Jbeta primers and 60 Vbeta primers were used for the PCR. Generated by immunoSEQ multiplex PCR, the TCRdb table keeps only in-frame clones and is missing some. In the table there are some 95,000 clones, under 85% of which are singletons. The table lists this clone with a count of one. The antigen remains undetermined. Study-wide points: In a later analysis, at a false discovery rate of 0.05, under 20,000 TCR beta sequences matched HLA alleles.

Sequencing used PBMCs. This chain links TRBV6-5 with TRBJ2-2, with TRBD2 as a possible D gene (5 bases). This TCR derives from a woman aged 40 to 50 in good health and CMV-seropositive. The DNA for the CDR3 is TGTGCCAGCAGGGAAACACTAGCCGGGGAGCTGTTTTTT. This gives the protein CASRETLAGELFF.